These 20 T cell receptor beta chains originate from one sample sequenced in a study of neurological immune-mediated disorders. One entry per CDR3 protein, called by TCRdb with MiXCR from the 5' RACE reads. Of roughly 60,000 distinct CDR3 sequences in the sample, approximately 4.6% are singletons; the top ten hold roughly 3.4%. The sample was PBMCs. The receptors stem from a woman in her forties or fifties with multiple sclerosis.

The V gene is TRBV18, the J gene TRBJ1-3; D gene uncertain. From germline, CDR1 is KGHSH and CDR2 LQKENI. Trimming stripped 0 bases from V and 5 bases from J, with 14 bases between. The CDR3 has 16 amino acids. CDR3 loop: CASSPPFGRYRNTIYF. DNA of the CDR3: TGTGCCAGCTCACCACCTTTCGGACGCTACAGAAACACCATATATTTT.

This clonotype occurred many times. CDR3 bases: TGTGCCAGCAGTTCGTCCAAGGGGACCTACGAGCAGTACTTC. It yields the protein CASSSSKGTYEQYF. This chain links TRBV27 with TRBJ2-7; D is possibly TRBD1 (5 bases). Germline CDR1 and CDR2: MNHEY and SMNVEV (reference sequence). Trimming removed 4 bases at V and 2 bases at J, with 12 bases between. The CDR3 totals 14 residues.

This clonotype occurred many times. The chain is built from TRBV7-9 and TRBJ1-1, with a weak D call TRBD1 (5 bases). Trimming shortened V by 1 base and J by 4 bases, and 19 bases separated the two germline ends. The CDR3 has 17 amino acids. Germline-derived CDR1 and CDR2 are SEHNR and FQNEAQ (reference sequence). The CDR3 protein is CASSLVGELYRSTEAFF. In nucleotides, the CDR3 is TGTGCCAGCAGCTTAGTGGGGGAATTGTATCGTAGCACTGAAGCTTTCTTT.

This clonotype was counted many times. The rearrangement links TRBV5-1 to TRBJ2-3; the D gene is possibly TRBD2 (5 bases). Germline V gives CDR1 SGHRS, CDR2 YFSETQ. Trimming shortened V by 4 bases and J by 2 bases, and 14 bases separated the two germline ends. The CDR3 loop spans 15 amino acids. As DNA, the CDR3 is TGCGCCAGCAGCGTGGAACTAGGGTTCACAGATACGCAGTATTTT. It encodes CASSVELGFTDTQYF.

In this sample, this clonotype turned up many times. This chain links TRBV20-1 with TRBJ1-2; no clear D. V lost 6 bases and J lost 1, with 9 bases in between. The CDR3 loop spans 12 amino acids. Per germline, CDR1 DFQATT and CDR2 SNEGSKA (reference sequence). The DNA for the CDR3 is TGCAGTGCGACTCACGATAACTATGGCTACACCTTC. Protein sequence: CSATHDNYGYTF.

This clonotype turned up a few times. The chain links TRBV7-2 to TRBJ2-5; D remains ambiguous. V was shortened by 6 bases and J by 0 bases, with 17 bases between the two germline ends. The CDR3 is made up of 16 amino acids. Germline-derived CDR1 and CDR2 are SGHTA and FQGNSA. The chain's CDR3 is CASSLPSARYQETQYF. In DNA, the CDR3 is TGTGCCAGCAGTTTACCCTCGGCGAGATACCAAGAGACCCAGTACTTC.

This clonotype was found a few times. The chain joins TRBV11-3 to TRBJ1-4; the match to TRBD1 covers 8 bases. The CDR3 is 13 residues long. Germline values: CDR1 SGHNT, CDR2 YENEEA. The junction had 5 bases not matched to a gene; V was cut back by 7 bases and J by 7 bases. The CDR3 sequence: CASTRTGFEKLFF. CDR3 coding DNA: TGTGCCAGCACCCGGACAGGGTTTGAAAAACTGTTTTTT.

A few counts support this clonotype. Its ends do not fully match the called genes, so a read error is possible. The rearrangement links TRBV20-1 to TRBJ1-5; no definite D call. The length of the CDR3 is 13 residues. Germline loops: CDR1 DFQATT, CDR2 SNEGSKA (reference sequence). This CDR3 is CSARDRTNQPQNF. The CDR3 nucleotides are TGCAGTGCTAGAGATCGGACCAATCAGCCCCAGAATTTT.

This sequence joins TRBV29-1 and TRBJ1-1; D is ambiguous. The CDR3 contains 14 residues. Germline values: CDR1 SQVTM, CDR2 ANQGSEA. V lost 4 bases, J lost 3 bases, and 15 bases lay in between. The CDR3: CSVAPGKRDTEAFF. The CDR3 bases are TGCAGCGTTGCCCCGGGAAAAAGAGACACTGAAGCTTTCTTT. Drawing the rest from reference TRBV29-1 and TRBJ1-1, the complete variable domain is SAVISQKPSRDICQRGTSLTIQCQVDSQVTMMFWYRQQPGQSLTLIATANQGSEATYESGFVIDKFPISRPNLTFSTLTVSNMSPEDSSIYLCSVAPGKRDTEAFFGQGTRLTVV.

This clonotype occurred many times. The chain uses TRBV5-1 and TRBJ1-1, with a weak D call TRBD1 (6 bases). Germline V gene lookup returns CDR1 SGHRS and CDR2 YFSETQ. The CDR3 loop spans 14 amino acids. V lost 5 bases and J lost 8, with 19 bases in between. This CDR3 reads CASSNATGPGEAFF. As DNA, the CDR3 is TGCGCCAGCAGTAACGCTACAGGGCCGGGGGAAGCTTTCTTT. The complete variable domain, with remaining parts taken from reference TRBV5-1 and TRBJ1-1, reads KAGVTQTPRYLIKTRGQQVTLSCSPISGHRSVSWYQQTPGQGLQFLFEYFSETQRNKGNFPGRFSGRQFSNSRSEMNVSTLELGDSALYLCASSNATGPGEAFFGQGTRLTVV.

This clonotype came up many times. The chain is built from TRBV7-3 and TRBJ1-2, with TRBD1 as a possible D gene (6 bases). Germline loops: CDR1 SGHTA, CDR2 FQGTGA. V was trimmed by 6 bases and J by 6 bases, leaving 20 bases between them. The CDR3 extends over 15 amino acids. CDR3 sequence reads: CASSSTLQGTDGYTF. The CDR3 nucleotides read TGTGCCAGCAGTTCCACCCTACAGGGTACTGATGGCTACACCTTC.

This clonotype was seen many times. This chain joins TRBV5-5 and TRBJ2-1; either TRBD1 or TRBD2 may supply D (5 bases each). Germline CDR1 is SGHKS and CDR2 is YYEKEE (reference sequence). The CDR3 has 12 amino acids. V lost 4 bases to trimming and J lost 13 bases, with 15 bases between them. CDR3 nucleotides: TGTGCCAGCAGCATACCGGGGCCAGGTCAGTTCTTC. Translating gives CASSIPGPGQFF.

Many counts were recorded for this clonotype. The V gene is TRBV20-1, the J gene TRBJ1-5, with D perhaps matching TRBD1 (6 bases). Trimming took off 6 bases at V and 6 bases at J, with 15 bases between the two ends. The CDR3 is 13 residues long. CDR1 is DFQATT, CDR2 SNEGSKA, per germline (reference sequence). This chain's CDR3 is CSAGRGVGQPQHF. Here the CDR3 DNA reads TGCAGTGCGGGGAGGGGGGTAGGTCAGCCCCAGCATTTT.

This clonotype showed up many times. This chain links TRBV29-1 with TRBJ1-5; a possible D gene is TRBD1 (6 bases). Trimming stripped 3 bases from V and 5 bases from J, with 32 bases between. This CDR3 comprises 20 residues. CDR1 is SQVTM, CDR2 ANQGSEA, per germline. The CDR3 sequence is CSVDLLATQGMAEWDQPQHF. CDR3 sequence (DNA): TGCAGCGTTGATCTTTTAGCCACACAGGGAATGGCAGAGTGGGATCAGCCCCAGCATTTT. Filled out from reference TRBV29-1 and TRBJ1-5, the complete variable domain reads SAVISQKPSRDICQRGTSLTIQCQVDSQVTMMFWYRQQPGQSLTLIATANQGSEATYESGFVIDKFPISRPNLTFSTLTVSNMSPEDSSIYLCSVDLLATQGMAEWDQPQHFGDGTRLSIL.

This chain uses TRBV6-7 with TRBJ2-7; tentatively, D is TRBD1 (5 bases). TRBV6-7 is filed as an ORF, its function uncertain. The CDR3 is 12 residues long. The V and J ends lost 10 bases and 3 bases respectively, with 13 bases between them. The CDR3 here is CANRPPNYEQYV. Written as DNA, the CDR3 is TGTGCCAACAGGCCTCCAAACTACGAGCAGTACGTC.

The table lists this clonotype with many counts. The CDR3 region is CASSLMGNEQFF. The CDR3 nucleotides read TGTGCCAGCAGCTTAATGGGAAATGAGCAGTTCTTC. This sequence joins TRBV7-6 and TRBJ2-1; D gene uncertain. Germline assignment: CDR1 SGHVS and CDR2 FNYEAQ. The V end lost 2 bases, the J end lost 7 bases, and 6 bases lay between the germline ends. The CDR3 runs to 12 residues.

This clonotype was seen ten or more times. The chain carries TRBV7-9 and TRBJ2-2; the match to TRBD2 covers 9 bases. The junction had 8 bases not matched to a gene; V was cut back by 7 bases and J by 2 bases. Germline V gives CDR1 SEHNR, CDR2 FQNEAQ (reference sequence). The CDR3 consists of 16 residues. The DNA for the CDR3 is TGTGCCAGCACCCCGTGGCGGGGGGGTAACACCGGGGAGCTGTTTTTT. Its protein is CASTPWRGGNTGELFF.

CDR3 bases: TGTGCCAGCAGCTTGGACAGGGGAAACACCATATATTTT. Amino acids: CASSLDRGNTIYF. The chain links TRBV7-3 to TRBJ1-3; 7 bases align to TRBD1. With 3 bases clipped from V and 4 bases from J, the junction kept 0 bases outside the gene matches. Germline V gene lookup returns CDR1 SGHTA and CDR2 FQGTGA. The CDR3 has 13 residues. Looking up the rest from reference TRBV7-3 and TRBJ1-3 gives the full variable domain: GAGVSQTPSNKVTEKGKYVELRCDPISGHTALYWYRQSLGQGPEFLIYFQGTGAADDSGLPNDRFFAVRPEGSVSTLKIQRTERGDSAVYLCASSLDRGNTIYFGEGSWLTVV.

This clonotype was detected a few times. This chain links TRBV5-5 with TRBJ2-3; D perhaps matches TRBD2 (6 bases). V was trimmed by 3 bases and J by 2 bases, leaving 10 bases between them. The CDR3 contains 14 residues. CDR1 and CDR2 from the germline V gene are SGHKS and YYEKEE (reference sequence). CDR3 DNA sequence: TGTGCCAGCAGCTGGGGGGTCGACACAGATACGCAGTATTTT. This codes for CASSWGVDTDTQYF. Filled out from reference TRBV5-5 and TRBJ2-3, the complete variable domain reads DAGVTQSPTHLIKTRGQQVTLRCSPISGHKSVSWYQQVLGQGPQFIFQYYEKEERGRGNFPDRFSARQFPNYSSELNVNALLLGDSALYLCASSWGVDTDTQYFGPGTRLTVL.

Regarding this clonotype: A much larger clonotype is one base distant, so this may be a read error. As DNA, the CDR3 is TGTGCCAGCACGGTAGAAGGGGCCGATGGGATATACGAGCAGTACTTC. This translates into CASTVEGADGIYEQYF. V and J are TRBV9 and TRBJ2-7; a weak D match, TRBD1 (5 bases). The germline gives CDR1 SGDLS, CDR2 YYNGEE. The CDR3 spans 16 residues. The V gene lost 6 bases and the J gene lost 4 bases, with 23 bases spanning the gap.